These T cell receptor beta chains were read from a single sample in a study of T cell repertoires in cytomegalovirus infection. No antigens are known for them. TCRdb ran MiXCR on the reads and lists one entry per CDR3 protein. The repertoire holds about 740,000 distinct CDR3 sequences, about 30% seen once, with 15% to 20% in the top ten. Here the sequenced sample was cultured PBMCs, taken from culture after CMV antigen stimulation. These receptors all stem from a human donor in good health (CMV status not recorded). Some clones in this sample may be carry-over from other donors' samples. CDR3s include the opening cysteine and the closing phenylalanine or tryptophan. Fields, in order: clone size, D gene, V gene, J gene, CDR3 protein, CDR3 DNA. A D gene is named only where the DNA matches it firmly. Clone size is not always given. Where it is, it says once, few, many or a class for expanded clones.

size: .; D: .; V: TRBV15; J: TRBJ1-1; CDR3: CATSRGREDTEAFF; DNA: TGTGCCACCAGCAGGGGCAGGGAAGACACTGAAGCTTTCTTT
size: many; D: .; V: TRBV7-2; J: TRBJ2-7; CDR3: CASSPRTYEQYF; DNA: TGTGCCAGCAGCCCCCGGACGTACGAGCAGTACTTC
size: few; D: .; V: TRBV4-1; J: TRBJ1-2; CDR3: CASSQEGIGGYTF; DNA: TGCGCCAGCAGCCAAGAGGGGATAGGGGGCTACACCTTC
size: .; D: .; V: TRBV27; J: TRBJ1-2; CDR3: CASSLIKDGGYGYTF; DNA: TGTGCCAGCAGTTTAATAAAGGACGGGGGGTATGGCTACACCTTC
size: .; D: .; V: TRBV20-1; J: TRBJ1-4; CDR3: CSASVGEKLFF; DNA: TGCAGTGCTAGCGTGGGGGAAAAACTGTTTTTT
size: .; D: TRBD2; V: TRBV7-2; J: TRBJ2-5; CDR3: CASSYTGLAVLSGTQYF; DNA: TGTGCCAGCAGCTACACGGGACTAGCGGTCCTATCTGGGACCCAGTACTTC
size: .; D: .; V: TRBV11-2; J: TRBJ2-7; CDR3: CASSRGHPTGEQYF; DNA: TGTGCCAGCAGCAGGGGACACCCTACGGGCGAGCAGTACTTC
size: .; D: TRBD1; V: TRBV20-1; J: TRBJ1-2; CDR3: CSAREDRGYGYTF; DNA: TGCAGTGCTAGAGAGGACAGGGGCTATGGCTACACCTTC
size: .; D: TRBD1; V: TRBV11-3; J: TRBJ1-1; CDR3: CASSHGQGAEAFF; DNA: TGTGCCAGCAGCCACGGACAGGGCGCTGAAGCTTTCTTT
size: .; D: TRBD2; V: TRBV20-1; J: TRBJ2-7; CDR3: CSAGLAGGLHEQYF; DNA: TGCAGTGCAGGACTAGCGGGAGGTCTCCACGAGCAGTACTTC
size: .; D: .; V: TRBV4-1; J: TRBJ1-6; CDR3: CASSQEGPSPLHF; DNA: TGCGCCAGCAGCCAAGAGGGACCCTCACCCCTCCACTTT
size: few; D: .; V: TRBV6-2/TRBV6-3; J: TRBJ2-7; CDR3: CASKPRQNSYEQYF; DNA: TGTGCCAGCAAACCAAGACAAAACTCCTACGAGCAGTACTTC
size: few; D: .; V: TRBV18; J: TRBJ1-5; CDR3: CASSPTGREPNQPQHF; DNA: TGTGCCAGCTCACCTACCGGACGGGAACCGAATCAGCCCCAGCATTTT
size: .; D: .; V: TRBV4-1; J: TRBJ2-5; CDR3: CASSQVYSYQETQYF; DNA: TGCGCCAGCAGCCAAGTATATTCGTACCAAGAGACCCAGTACTTC
size: .; D: .; V: TRBV6-8; J: TRBJ2-2; CDR3: CATGLGWDTGELFF; DNA: TGTGCCACCGGGCTGGGCTGGGACACCGGGGAGCTGTTTTTT
size: .; D: .; V: TRBV2; J: TRBJ1-5; CDR3: CASSEWRGNQPQHF; DNA: TGTGCCAGCAGTGAATGGAGGGGCAATCAGCCCCAGCATTTT
size: few; D: .; V: TRBV7-6; J: TRBJ1-5; CDR3: CASQPGNNQPQHF; DNA: TGTGCCTCACAGCCCGGGAACAATCAGCCCCAGCATTTT
size: .; D: .; V: TRBV5-4; J: TRBJ2-3; CDR3: CASSPFRTGPDTQYF; DNA: TGTGCCAGCAGCCCATTTAGGACGGGCCCCGATACGCAGTATTTT
size: few; D: TRBD1; V: TRBV27; J: TRBJ2-1; CDR3: CASSLRGRVGNEQFF; DNA: TGTGCCAGCAGTTTAAGGGGGCGAGTGGGCAATGAGCAGTTCTTT
size: few; D: TRBD2; V: TRBV9; J: TRBJ2-3; CDR3: CASSAGGTSGSMDTQYF; DNA: TGTGCCAGCAGCGCGGGGGGGACTAGCGGGAGTATGGATACGCAGTATTTT
size: .; D: .; V: TRBV6-2/TRBV6-3; J: TRBJ2-3; CDR3: CASRGESLVTRTQYF; DNA: TGTGCCAGCAGAGGCGAGTCCCTGGTAACTCGAACGCAGTATTTT
size: few; D: TRBD1; V: TRBV7-2; J: TRBJ2-7; CDR3: CASSSTGTGHYEQYF; DNA: TGTGCCAGCAGCTCGACCGGGACAGGACACTACGAGCAGTACTTC
size: few; D: .; V: TRBV4-1; J: TRBJ2-5; CDR3: CASSQDGGLQETQYF; DNA: TGCGCCAGCAGCCAAGATGGGGGACTCCAAGAGACCCAGTACTTC
size: .; D: .; V: TRBV7-6; J: TRBJ2-1; CDR3: CASSGLGLGGPSFF; DNA: TGTGCCAGCAGCGGGCTGGGTTTGGGGGGTCCCTCGTTCTTC
size: few; D: TRBD1; V: TRBV6-8; J: TRBJ1-3; CDR3: CASRATGQVSGNTIYF; DNA: TGTGCCAGCAGAGCAACGGGACAGGTCTCTGGAAACACCATATATTTT
size: .; D: .; V: TRBV7-8; J: TRBJ2-1; CDR3: CASSLNGAGEIEQFF; DNA: TGTGCCAGCAGCTTAAACGGCGCCGGGGAGATTGAGCAGTTCTTC
size: many; D: .; V: TRBV7-2; J: TRBJ1-4; CDR3: CASSPSGLLGEKLFF; DNA: TGTGCCAGCAGCCCATCCGGGCTTCTCGGGGAAAAACTGTTTTTT
size: .; D: .; V: TRBV4-2; J: TRBJ1-2; CDR3: CASSHTANYGYTF; DNA: TGTGCCAGCAGCCATACAGCAAACTATGGCTACACCTTC
size: few; D: TRBD1; V: TRBV20-1; J: TRBJ1-3; CDR3: CSASLGQGAKRGKHTIYF; DNA: TGCAGTGCTAGTTTGGGACAGGGGGCCAAGCGGGGAAAACACACCATATATTTT
size: .; D: .; V: TRBV19; J: TRBJ1-2; CDR3: CASSIPGGPYYGYTF; DNA: TGTGCCAGTAGTATTCCGGGCGGCCCCTACTATGGCTACACCTTC
size: .; D: TRBD1; V: TRBV6-6; J: TRBJ1-5; CDR3: CASSYAGQAKLYSNQPQHF; DNA: TGTGCCAGCAGTTACGCGGGACAGGCAAAACTATATAGCAATCAGCCCCAGCATTTT
size: once; D: .; V: TRBV24-1; J: TRBJ1-2; CDR3: CATSDLTLYGYTF; DNA: TGTGCCACCAGTGATTTGACACTCTATGGCTACACCTTC
size: .; D: TRBD2; V: TRBV23-1; J: TRBJ2-1; CDR3: CASSQILSGVGNEQFF; DNA: TGCGCCAGCAGTCAAATCTTGAGCGGGGTCGGCAATGAGCAGTTCTTC
size: few; D: TRBD2; V: TRBV18; J: TRBJ2-7; CDR3: CASSARSRLAAYEQYF; DNA: TGTGCCAGCTCCGCCCGGTCGAGACTAGCGGCCTACGAGCAGTACTTC
size: .; D: .; V: TRBV2; J: TRBJ1-5; CDR3: CASSERGHSMRGPQHF; DNA: TGTGCCAGCAGTGAGCGAGGACACTCCATGAGGGGGCCCCAGCATTTT
size: many; D: .; V: TRBV7-2; J: TRBJ1-3; CDR3: CASSLSRVGNTIYF; DNA: TGTGCCAGCAGCTTAAGCAGGGTTGGAAACACCATATATTTT
size: few; D: TRBD2; V: TRBV11-2; J: TRBJ2-7; CDR3: CASSFVSGGSYEQYF; DNA: TGTGCCAGCAGCTTTGTAAGCGGGGGCTCCTACGAGCAGTACTTC
size: .; D: TRBD2; V: TRBV27; J: TRBJ2-7; CDR3: CASSLTIAGNYEQYF; DNA: TGTGCCAGCAGTCTGACCATAGCGGGAAACTACGAGCAGTACTTC
size: many; D: .; V: TRBV6-5; J: TRBJ1-1; CDR3: CASSYGGGTEAFF; DNA: TGTGCCAGCAGTTACGGTGGGGGGACTGAAGCTTTCTTT
size: .; D: .; V: TRBV6-2/TRBV6-3; J: TRBJ2-3; CDR3: CASSGEGISTDTQYF; DNA: TGTGCCAGCAGTGGAGAAGGGATTAGCACAGATACGCAGTATTTT
size: many; D: .; V: TRBV7-2; J: TRBJ1-6; CDR3: CASSLEVRDSPLHF; DNA: TGTGCCAGCAGCTTAGAGGTCAGGGATTCACCCCTCCACTTT